This T cell receptor beta chain was observed in a study of blood T cell repertoires in COVID-19. Clones were read by immunoSEQ multiplex PCR, and TCRdb kept only the in-frame ones, dropping some. Of under 300,000 clones in the sample, more than 75% were seen once. Everyone who took part was roughly 18 to 89 years old, and they came from 24 US areas. The TCR comes from a woman in her 40s with acute COVID-19. Sequencing input: PBMCs or T cells enriched from blood (not recorded which).

CDR3: CASRGSRTGGRDYGYTF. CDR3 sequence (DNA): TGCGCCAGCAGAGGTTCCAGGACAGGGGGCAGAGACTATGGCTACACCTTC. The genes are TRBV5-1 and TRBJ1-2; TRBD1 matches 11 bases. V dropped 5 bases and J dropped 3; count of bases not matched to a gene: 12. There are 17 residues in the CDR3. Germline V CDR1 and CDR2: SGHRS, YFSETQ.